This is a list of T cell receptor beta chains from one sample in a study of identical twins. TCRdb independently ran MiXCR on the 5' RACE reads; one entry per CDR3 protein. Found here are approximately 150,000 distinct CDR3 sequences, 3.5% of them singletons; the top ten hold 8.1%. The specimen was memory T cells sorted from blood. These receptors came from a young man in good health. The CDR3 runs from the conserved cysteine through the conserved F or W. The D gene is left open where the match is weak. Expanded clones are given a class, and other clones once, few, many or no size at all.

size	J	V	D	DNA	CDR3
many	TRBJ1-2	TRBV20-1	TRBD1	TGCAGTGCTAGTTTCGGACAGGATGGCTACACCTTC	CSASFGQDGYTF
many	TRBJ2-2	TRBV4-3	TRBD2	TGCGCCAGCAGCCAAGCCCCCCCGACTAGCGGATACACCGGGGAGCTGTTTTTT	CASSQAPPTSGYTGELFF
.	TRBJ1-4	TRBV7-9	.	TGTGCCAGCAGAACTCATGGGGGGACCGCAACTAATGAAAAACTGTTTTTT	CASRTHGGTATNEKLFF
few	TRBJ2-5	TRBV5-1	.	TGCGCCAGCAGCTTGGGAGGGAGTTGGTCCTCGCGGGAGACCCAGTACTTC	CASSLGGSWSSRETQYF
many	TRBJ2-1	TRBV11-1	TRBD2	TGTGCCAGCAGTCCCCCATTTAGACTAGCGGGTCTCCTAAATGAGCAGTTCTTC	CASSPPFRLAGLLNEQFF
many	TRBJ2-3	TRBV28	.	TGTGCCAGCAGTACCCAGACCCTAGGGACAGATACGCAGTATTTT	CASSTQTLGTDTQYF
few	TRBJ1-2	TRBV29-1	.	TGCAGCGTTGAAACAGTTTTCCGCTATGGCTACACCTTC	CSVETVFRYGYTF
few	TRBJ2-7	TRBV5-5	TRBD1	TGTGCCAGCAGCTTGTCGTATAGGGGGCTGGACGAGCAGTACTTC	CASSLSYRGLDEQYF
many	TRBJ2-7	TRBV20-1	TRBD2	TGCAGTGCTGGTTTAGCGGGAGGCCTTCCCACAGGGTCCGAGCAGTACTTC	CSAGLAGGLPTGSEQYF
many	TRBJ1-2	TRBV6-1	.	TGTGCCAGCGGAGTACCAGGGAGCTATGGCTACACCTTC	CASGVPGSYGYTF
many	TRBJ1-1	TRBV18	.	TGTGCCAGCTCACCGTCAAGGTCGCCGGGTGACACTGAAGCTTTCTTT	CASSPSRSPGDTEAFF
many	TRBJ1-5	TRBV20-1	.	TGCAGTGCTACCAGGGGCAATCAGCCCCAGCATTTT	CSATRGNQPQHF
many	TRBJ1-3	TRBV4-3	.	TGCGCCAGCAGCCAAGAGTTGGAACGGTGGGGATTCGGAAACACCATATATTTT	CASSQELERWGFGNTIYF
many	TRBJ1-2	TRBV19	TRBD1	TGTGCCAGTAAGAGGGGGCTCGGTGGTCATGGCTACACCTTC	CASKRGLGGHGYTF
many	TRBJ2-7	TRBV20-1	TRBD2	TGCAGTGCCCTTAAGGGAGCCGGGGGGGAGCAGTACTTC	CSALKGAGGEQYF
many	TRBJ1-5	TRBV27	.	TGTGCCAGCAGTTTTATAAATCAGCCCCAGCATTTT	CASSFINQPQHF
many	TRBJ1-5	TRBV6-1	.	TGTGCCAGCAGCCACCCCGGGACGGCCGTACGACAGCCCCAGCATTTT	CASSHPGTAVRQPQHF
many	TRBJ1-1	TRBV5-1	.	TGCGCCAGCAAGGGGGAACCGAACACTGAAGCTTTCTTT	CASKGEPNTEAFF
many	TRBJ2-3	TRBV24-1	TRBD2	TGTGCCACCAGTGATCACCGGACTAGCGGACAAAGGGGAGATACGCAGTATTTT	CATSDHRTSGQRGDTQYF
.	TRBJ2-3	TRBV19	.	TGTGCCTCCAAACCCGGCGGTCAGTTTCCAGATACGCAGTATTTT	CASKPGGQFPDTQYF
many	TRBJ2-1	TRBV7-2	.	TGTGCCAGCAGCTTAGCGCTAGATCCCTACAATGAGCAGTTCTTC	CASSLALDPYNEQFF
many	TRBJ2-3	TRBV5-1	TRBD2	TGCGCCAGCAGCTTCGCGGCGGGAGAGGTATATACGCAGTATTTT	CASSFAAGEVYTQYF
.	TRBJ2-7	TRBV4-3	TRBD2	TGCGCCAGCAGCCAAGATCTTGGGACTAGCGGGAGTTACGAGCAGTACTTC	CASSQDLGTSGSYEQYF
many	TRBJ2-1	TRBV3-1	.	TGTGCCAGCAGCCAAGGTCTAGTCGAAGCCAAGTCGCCGTTCTTC	CASSQGLVEAKSPFF
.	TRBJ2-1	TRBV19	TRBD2	TGTGCCAGTAGTTCCAAAACGCCGGGACTAGTCCCCAATGAGCAGTTCTTC	CASSSKTPGLVPNEQFF
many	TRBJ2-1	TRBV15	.	TGTGCCACCAGCGCTGGCGGGACTGGGAACAATGAGCAGTTCTTC	CATSAGGTGNNEQFF
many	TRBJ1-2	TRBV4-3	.	TGCGCCAGCAGCCAAGTCCCAGGGGCCCCCTATGGCTACACCTTC	CASSQVPGAPYGYTF
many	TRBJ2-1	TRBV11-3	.	TGTGCCAGCAATGCAGGGAGGCGCAATGAGCAGTTCTTC	CASNAGRRNEQFF
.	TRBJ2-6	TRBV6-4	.	TGTGCCAGCGGAGATGGGAGTCTCTCTGGGGCCAACGTCCTGACTTTC	CASGDGSLSGANVLTF
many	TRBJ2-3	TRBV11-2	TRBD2	TGTGCCAGCGCACAGGGCGGGAGGCCAGATACGCAGTATTTT	CASAQGGRPDTQYF
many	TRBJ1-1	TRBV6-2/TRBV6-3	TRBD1	TGTGCCAGCAGAGGACAGGGTGGGGTGGAAGCTTTCTTT	CASRGQGGVEAFF
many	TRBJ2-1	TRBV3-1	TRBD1	TGTGCCAGCAGGCATACCGGGACAGCAAACAATGAGCAGTTCTTC	CASRHTGTANNEQFF
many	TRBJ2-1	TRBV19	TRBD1	TGTGCCAGTAGGGGACAGGGGACACACAATGAGCAGTTCTTC	CASRGQGTHNEQFF
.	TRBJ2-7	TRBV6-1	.	TGTGCCAGCCAGATTTCCGGCCTCACCCACGAGCAGTACTTC	CASQISGLTHEQYF
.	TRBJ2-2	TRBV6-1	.	TGTGCCAGCAGTATTTGGGGGAGGACCGGGGAGCTGTTTTTT	CASSIWGRTGELFF
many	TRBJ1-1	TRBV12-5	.	TGTGCTAGTGGACCTCCCGGCTCAATGAACACTGAAGCTTTCTTT	CASGPPGSMNTEAFF
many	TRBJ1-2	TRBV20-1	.	TGCAGTGCTATACCGGGGTTTGAAGGCTACACCTTC	CSAIPGFEGYTF
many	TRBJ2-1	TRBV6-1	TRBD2	TGTGCCAGCAGTGAAGCCCCGGGACTAGCCTTTCATGAGCAGTTCTTC	CASSEAPGLAFHEQFF
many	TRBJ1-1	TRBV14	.	TGTGCCAGCAGCCTCTTCTTGAACACTGAAGCTTTCTTT	CASSLFLNTEAFF
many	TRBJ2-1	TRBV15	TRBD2	TGTGCCACCAGCAGGGGAAGAGCGGGAGTCGATGAGCAGTTCTTC	CATSRGRAGVDEQFF
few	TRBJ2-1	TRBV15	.	TGTGCCACCAGCAGAAACTCCGAGCTGCAGCTTGTTAAAAATGAGCAGTTCTTC	CATSRNSELQLVKNEQFF
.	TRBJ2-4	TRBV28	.	TGTGCCAGCAGTTTACAGGGGCTAGCCAAAAACATTCAGTACTTC	CASSLQGLAKNIQYF
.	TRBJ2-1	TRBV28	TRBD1	TGTGCCAGCAGGAGCGGACAGGGTAGCAATGAGCAGTTCTTC	CASRSGQGSNEQFF
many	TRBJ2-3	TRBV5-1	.	TGCGCCAGCAGCTTGGTCGGGGGTCTGGGCGGCACAGATACGCAGTATTTT	CASSLVGGLGGTDTQYF
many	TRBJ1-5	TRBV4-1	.	TGCGCCAGCAGCCAAGCAACCTTTGCAGGGGCCCACCAGCCCCAGCATTTT	CASSQATFAGAHQPQHF
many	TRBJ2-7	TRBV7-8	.	TGTGCCAGCAGCTTTGCCAGGGGAATTTACGAGCAGTACTTC	CASSFARGIYEQYF
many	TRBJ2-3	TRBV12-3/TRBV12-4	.	TGTGCCAGCAGTTTAGGTGGGGGAGCAGATACGCAGTATTTT	CASSLGGGADTQYF
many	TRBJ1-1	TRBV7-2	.	TGTGCCAGCAGCTTACAAGTCAGCTTGAACACTGAAGCTTTCTTT	CASSLQVSLNTEAFF
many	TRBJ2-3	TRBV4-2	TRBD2	TGTGCCAGCAGCCAAGGGGCACTAGCGGACACAGATACGCAGTATTTT	CASSQGALADTDTQYF
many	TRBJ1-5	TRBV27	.	TGTGCCAGCAGTTCGGGGATAGATCAGCCCCAGCATTTT	CASSSGIDQPQHF
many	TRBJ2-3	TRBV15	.	TGTGCCACCAGCAGAGATAAGGCGGCTGATACGCAGTATTTT	CATSRDKAADTQYF
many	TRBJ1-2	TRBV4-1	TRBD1	TGCGCCAGCAGCCAACCAGGGGGCGCATCCTATGGCTACACCTTC	CASSQPGGASYGYTF
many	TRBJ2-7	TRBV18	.	TGTGCCAGCTCACCGCGAGCCTACGAGCAGTACTTC	CASSPRAYEQYF
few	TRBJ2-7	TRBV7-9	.	TGTGCCAGCAGCTTTCCCGGTACCTACGAGCAGTACTTC	CASSFPGTYEQYF
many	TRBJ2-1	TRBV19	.	TGTGCCAGTACCTTTAGCGGTAGCTACAATGAGCAGTTCTTC	CASTFSGSYNEQFF
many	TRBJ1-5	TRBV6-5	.	TGTGCCAGCAGTTACATGGCAGCGGTCGGTCAGCCCCAGCATTTT	CASSYMAAVGQPQHF
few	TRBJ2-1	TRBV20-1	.	TGCAGTGCTAGTGTAATCAGCTCCTACAATGAGCAGTTCTTC	CSASVISSYNEQFF
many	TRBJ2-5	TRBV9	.	TGTGCCAGCAGCGTAGATTCGGGGAGAGGGGAGACCCAGTACTTC	CASSVDSGRGETQYF
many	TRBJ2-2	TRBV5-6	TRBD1	TGTGCCAGCAGCCGCGTAGACAGGGGCCACACCGGGGAGCTGTTTTTT	CASSRVDRGHTGELFF